This T cell receptor (beta chain) stems from a study of T-cell memory formation after mild COVID-19 (dated by TCRdb to the early 2020s). About the study as a whole: TCR sequence clusters from the two donors were found to be largely donor specific. In a couple of donors, T-cell clones that expanded and contracted after mild COVID-19 were followed by sequencing TCRalpha and TCRbeta repertoires longitudinally. The cohort was made up of two young adult volunteers, one female and one male, who were previously healthy. What the research found in general, with its limitations: The second-wave clones that peaked on day 37 were not confirmed to be SARS-CoV-2 specific. The detection of some responding clones in pre-infection memory suggests that pre-existing cross-reactive memory T cells joined the SARS-CoV-2 response. Balanced CD4/CD8 phenotypes were observed for clones contracting from day 15 to 85, whereas a bias towards CD4+ was observed for a second wave of clones expanding from day 15 to 37. Only a couple of mild cases were covered by the study, and larger cohorts that include severe cases with pre-infection samples were considered necessary. Contracting CD4+ clones turned up mainly in the CM and EM memory subsets, whereas EMRA was where CD8+ clones were enriched.

Notes on this clonotype: The antigen it recognizes is unknown. Base qualities are not recorded, but no much larger clone differs from it by a single base.

Ficoll-Paque density gradient centrifugation was used to isolate PBMCs. The sequencing machine was an Illumina NovaSeq 6000. TCRalpha and TCRbeta cDNA libraries were constructed by 5'RACE with constant-segment primers, with sample barcodes and unique molecular identifiers being introduced. RNA was extracted from every sample with Trizol reagent. Libraries were amplified in two PCR steps, with a second sample barcode and Illumina TruSeq adapters added in the second step. Sequencing of libraries was performed on an Illumina NovaSeq with 2 x 150 bp paired-end reads. In the paper's pipeline: The reads were demultiplexed and collapsed into UMI-guided consensus sequences using migec v1.2.7. With mixcr v2.1.11, UMI consensuses were aligned to TRA and TRB V and J templates and assembled into clonotypes. Clonotypes were classified as expanded or contracted when called significant by both edgeR and NoisET, with noise models trained on biological replicates. For edgeR calls, the cutoffs were a false discovery rate-adjusted p below 0.01 and a log2 fold-change threshold of 1. PCA with hierarchical clustering of max-normalized trajectories of the 1000 most abundant clonotypes was used as exploratory dynamics analysis. Separately sequenced CD4+ and CD8+ repertoires were used to assign the CD4 or CD8 phenotype of responding clones. TCRdb reanalyzed the raw reads on its own, using fastp at Q25 for trimming and MiXCR for clone calling, and kept in-frame beta chains. Under each unique CDR3 protein, matching rows form one entry showing the most common genes and DNA. TCRdb, not the authors, supplied the V and J calls. Present in this sample are about 470,000 distinct CDR3 sequences, 15% to 20% of which were seen just once. Of the sample, about 12% falls within the top ten clones.

CDR1 and CDR2 (LGHNA, YNFKEQ) derive from the germline V gene. The CDR3 spans 14 residues, from the cysteine through the phenylalanine. The kept DNA is CDR3 alone, 42 bases in frame from the first base. V is pared back by 1 base and J by 1 base, with 7 bases lying between the germline termini. Sequenced: PBMCs or a T cell subset sorted from them (not recorded which). The chain was built from TRBV4-2 and TRBJ1-2; D gene: possibly TRBD1, on 6 matching bases. This sequence originates from an adult woman who had mild COVID-19 (a few samples of this study predate the infection). The sample titles of this study are shuffled in the database, so cell type and time point are left out; the donor was told from shared clones. The DNA sequence is given as TGTGCCAGCAGCCAAGGACAGGATAACTATGGCTACACCTTC. This yields the protein CASSQGQDNYGYTF.